This T cell receptor (beta chain) was documented in a study of T cell responses to AZD1222 COVID-19 vaccine. With regard to this clone: The antigen is unknown.

General study results and limits: Compared with day 0, the breadth and depth of the Spike-specific TCR repertoire rose significantly after two doses of AZD1222. Baseline serology detected seropositivity in only a handful of AZD1222 recipients. Among spike-specific TCRs, nearly half reportedly target unmutated variant regions. Repertoires were obtained solely post-peak T cell response.

Clones were read by immunoSEQ multiplex PCR, and TCRdb kept only the in-frame ones, dropping some. The table shows tens of thousands of clones, with more than 70% occurring only once. Germline assignment: CDR1 SEHNR and CDR2 FQNEAQ (reference sequence). CDR3 length: 16 amino acids. V trimming: 4 bases; J trimming: 1 base; junction bases outside the gene matches: 6. This receptor was identified in an adult who received the MenACWY meningococcal vaccine as a control. The chain is built from TRBV7-9 and TRBJ2-5, with 10 bases matching TRBD2. Sequenced here: peripheral blood, sampled 28 days after the second dose of the MenACWY control vaccine. Here the CDR3 DNA reads TGTGCCAGCAGCTCGCCTAGCGGGGGTAGCCAAGAGACCCAGTACTTC. Protein: CASSSPSGGSQETQYF.